This T cell receptor beta chain is drawn from a study of T cells in Graves' hyperthyroidism and ophthalmopathy. Uncontrolled infection, other autoimmune disease, pregnancy or lactation excluded patients. Trimming cost V 4 bases and J 5 bases; bases outside gene matches: 6. The CDR3 is made up of 15 amino acids. CDR1 and CDR2 from the germline V gene are MNHEY and SVGEGT. This clonotype was observed a few times. Researchers took RNA transcripts and amplified the TCR beta CDR3 regions from them. Initially, a first-round RT-PCR of the TCR CDR3 employed the HTBI primer set. TCRdb re-called the multiplex PCR reads with MiXCR, one entry per CDR3 protein. The sample lists a few hundred thousand distinct CDR3 sequences, around 15% occurring once.

The TCR originated in a woman between 25 and 40 years old with Graves' ophthalmopathy. The chain combines TRBV6-2 or TRBV6-3 with TRBJ2-3; 10 bases match TRBD2. Material: blood. CDR3 protein: CASSCSSSGGDTQYF. In nucleotides, the CDR3 is TGTGCCAGCAGTTGCTCGTCTAGCGGGGGAGATACGCAGTATTTT.